The 10 T cell receptor beta chains given below trace back to one sample, sequenced in a study of identical twins (dated by TCRdb to about 2016). Library preparation used 5' RACE. Sequencing relied on an Illumina HiSeq 2000. TCRdb reran the public reads through fastp at Q25 and MiXCR, keeping productive beta chains. Entries are consolidated by CDR3 protein sequence, retaining the most common genes and DNA. The sample table holds some 460,000 distinct CDR3 sequences, of which 13% to 15% were seen once. Clones ranked in the top ten supply around 0.57% of the sample. The sample was also reused in another study, on yellow fever vaccine responses in identical twins.

Source material: CD4+ T cells sorted from blood. The receptor source for this set is a woman aged 18-35 years in good health.

A few counts support this clonotype. In nucleotides, the CDR3 is TGCAGCGTTGAAGATCTTAAGTTCGGCGTTGGCTACACCTTC. Translating it yields CSVEDLKFGVGYTF. The V gene is TRBV29-1, the J gene TRBJ1-2; D gene unclear. CDR1 is SQVTM, CDR2 ANQGSEA, per germline. With 0 bases removed from V and 7 bases from J, the gap between germline ends came to 15 bases. This CDR3 region has 14 residues.

This clonotype has only one observation. The J gene is TRBJ2-7, the V gene TRBV10-2; D is ambiguous. Deletions cut 3 bases from V and 0 bases from J, with 15 bases between. The CDR3 sequence is 16 residues long. Germline loops: CDR1 WSHSY, CDR2 SAAADI. CDR3 nucleotides: TGCGCCAGCAGTGACTTCAAGGGAAGAGGCTCCTACGAGCAGTACTTC. Its protein product is CASSDFKGRGSYEQYF.

The chain combines TRBV5-5 with TRBJ2-4; D is tentatively TRBD1 or TRBD2 (5 bases each). Trimming stripped 10 bases from V and 1 base from J, with 9 bases between. CDR3 length: 12 residues. From germline, CDR1 is SGHKS and CDR2 YYEKEE (reference sequence). This CDR3 reads CAQGAAKNIQYF. Written as DNA, the CDR3 is TGTGCCCAGGGAGCCGCCAAAAACATTCAGTACTTC.

This chain connects TRBV7-9 to TRBJ2-7, with D perhaps TRBD2 (5 bases). The CDR3 is 14 residues long. Germline CDR1 reads SEHNR; CDR2 reads FQNEAQ (reference sequence). V was trimmed by 5 bases and J by 2 bases, leaving 13 bases between them. This CDR3 reads CASSHDTLAYEQYF. DNA for the CDR3: TGTGCCAGCAGCCATGACACACTAGCCTACGAGCAGTACTTC.

The rearrangement links TRBV18 to TRBJ2-1, with D possibly being TRBD2 (7 bases). Germline V gene lookup returns CDR1 KGHSH and CDR2 LQKENI. V was clipped by 6 bases and J by 2 bases, with 20 bases between them. The CDR3 contains 17 residues. The CDR3 bases are TGTGCCAGCTCTGCGAATGGGGGGCTAGCGGCCTACAATGAGCAGTTCTTC. Its protein product is CASSANGGLAAYNEQFF.

The chain recombines TRBV28 with TRBJ2-6, with D unclear. The CDR3 has 14 residues. Looked up from germline, CDR1 is MDHEN and CDR2 is SYDVKM. V dropped 1 base and J dropped 3 bases, with 4 bases sitting between them. CDR3 sequence (DNA): TGTGCCAGCAGTTTATTAGATGGGGCCAACGTCCTGACTTTC. Translation: CASSLLDGANVLTF.

The gene calls are TRBV19 and TRBJ2-2; TRBD2 aligns across 8 bases. The CDR3 contains 15 residues. V lost 7 bases and J lost 1; bases outside the gene matches: 5. Germline loops: CDR1 LNHDA, CDR2 SQIVND (reference sequence). The CDR3: CASIVAGMNTGELFF. Here the CDR3 DNA reads TGTGCCAGTATTGTAGCGGGGATGAACACCGGGGAGCTGTTTTTT.

This clonotype occurred many times. The chain combines TRBV7-2 with TRBJ2-7, with 7 bases fitting TRBD2. The trim removed 2 bases at V and 3 bases at J, leaving 7 bases unmatched. The CDR3 totals 15 residues. CDR1 and CDR2 (germline): SGHTA, FQGNSA. The CDR3 bases are TGTGCCAGCAGCTTATTTGGCGGGAGCCGCTACGAGCAGTACTTC. Translating gives CASSLFGGSRYEQYF.

The V gene is TRBV15, the J gene TRBJ2-5, with 7 bases matching TRBD1. Trimming removed 4 bases from V and 6 bases from J; junction bases left unmatched: 14. This CDR3 contains 16 residues. The germline V gene encodes CDR1 LNHNV and CDR2 YYDKDF (reference sequence). The CDR3 sequence: CATSTPSTTGLKTQYF. CDR3 sequence (DNA): TGTGCCACCAGCACCCCAAGTACGACAGGGCTAAAGACCCAGTACTTC.

This clonotype has a handful of counts. V usage is TRBV28 and J usage is TRBJ2-3; D could derive from TRBD1 or TRBD2 (7 bases each). This CDR3 region has 19 residues. The germline gives CDR1 MDHEN, CDR2 SYDVKM. V lost 3 bases, J lost 2 bases, and 24 bases lay in between. CDR3 sequence: CASSFPPSGHRGTTDTQYF. The CDR3 DNA sequence: TGTGCCAGCAGTTTCCCCCCTAGCGGACACAGGGGTACCACAGATACGCAGTATTTT.